A single sample is the source of the 19 T cell receptor beta chains below, sequenced in a study of blood T cell repertoires in COVID-19 (dated by TCRdb to 2020 to 2022). The method behind the library was the immunoSEQ multiplex PCR assay. The table comes from immuneACCESS by way of TCRdb, which keeps in-frame sequences with V and J called. Part of the clones is missing from these tables; in studies checked, under half for an unresolved V gene and the rest for unknown reasons. This sample holds over 85,000 clones; 80% to 90% were observed only once. The ten largest clones add up to 15% of the sample. What was sequenced was peripheral blood. The receptors stem from a human donor in a cohort sampled during active COVID-19.

This clone was observed a handful of times. The chain carries TRBV7-4 and TRBJ1-3, with D perhaps TRBD1 (5 bases). Trimming removed 5 bases at V and 4 bases at J, with 36 bases between. Germline V CDR1 and CDR2: SGHVT, SQSDAQ. The CDR3 has 22 amino acids. The CDR3 DNA is TGTGCCAGCAGCCCCCAAGGACTGTACCCGGTTGGAGGGACCCCGTGGGGAAACACCATATATTTT. Its translation is CASSPQGLYPVGGTPWGNTIYF.

This clone has only one observation. The V call is TRBV7-6, the J call TRBJ2-1; 9 positions agree with TRBD2. This CDR3 is built from 14 residues. After removal of 5 bases from V and 7 bases from J, the junction contained 6 bases not matched to a gene. The germline CDR1 and CDR2 sequences are SGHVS and FNYEAQ. CDR3 in amino acids: CASSRGTSLNEQFF. The CDR3 DNA is TGTGCCAGCAGCCGAGGGACTAGCTTGAATGAGCAGTTCTTC.

This rearrangement joins TRBV4-2 to TRBJ1-5; 8 bases align to TRBD1. This CDR3 contains 15 residues. CDR1 is LGHNA and CDR2 is YNFKEQ in the germline V gene. J gave up 7 bases and V 5 bases, and 10 bases lay outside the gene matches. This chain's CDR3 is CASSMTGDGGQPQHF. The DNA of the CDR3 is TGTGCCAGCAGCATGACAGGGGATGGGGGACAGCCCCAGCATTTT.

The rearrangement uses TRBV13 and TRBJ1-3; D not certain. V was pared by 4 bases and J by 2 bases, with 12 bases between. The germline V gene encodes CDR1 PRHDT and CDR2 FYEKMQ (reference sequence). This CDR3 spans 15 amino acids. CDR3 amino acids: CASSSPEATGNTIYF. The CDR3 DNA reads TGTGCCAGCAGCTCCCCGGAGGCCACTGGAAACACCATATATTTT.

The rearrangement joins TRBV28 to TRBJ1-5, with 7 bases aligning to TRBD1. This CDR3 is built from 14 residues. Germline V CDR1 and CDR2: MDHEN, SYDVKM. J gave up 4 bases and V 10 bases, and 10 bases lay outside the gene matches. Here the CDR3 reads CATTPGTANQPQHF. CDR3 nucleotide sequence: TGTGCCACCACACCCGGGACAGCTAATCAGCCCCAGCATTTT. The whole variable domain, remainder taken from reference TRBV28 and TRBJ1-5, is DVKVTQSSRYLVKRTGEKVFLECVQDMDHENMFWYRQDPGLGLRLIYFSYDVKMKEKGDIPEGYSVSREKKERFSLILESASTNQTSMYLCATTPGTANQPQHFGDGTRLSIL.

The rearrangement uses TRBV7-2 and TRBJ2-1; no clear D. V lost 1 base, J lost 9 bases, and 10 bases lay in between. CDR1 SGHTA and CDR2 FQGNSA come from the germline V gene. This CDR3 is 13 amino acids long. The CDR3 here is CASSLGYRGEQFF. The CDR3 nucleotides are TGTGCCAGCAGCTTAGGTTACCGCGGTGAGCAGTTCTTC.

V and J are TRBV9 and TRBJ2-7, with a possible D match to TRBD2 (7 bases). CDR3 length: 13 amino acids. V was pared by 4 bases and J by 6 bases, with 14 bases between. Germline values: CDR1 SGDLS, CDR2 YYNGEE. This CDR3 reads CASSPRGGSEQYF. DNA for the CDR3: TGTGCCAGCAGCCCCCGCGGGGGCAGCGAGCAGTACTTC.

This clone was counted between two and nine times. The chain is built from TRBV19 and TRBJ2-7, with TRBD2 as a possible D gene (6 bases). Trimming removed 2 bases at V and 0 bases at J, with 17 bases between. The CDR3 has 17 residues. Per the germline V gene, CDR1 is LNHDA and CDR2 is SQIVND (reference sequence). This chain's CDR3 is CASSISARGFGSYEQYF. The CDR3 DNA follows: TGTGCCAGTAGTATATCGGCGCGGGGATTCGGCTCCTACGAGCAGTACTTC.

The genes are TRBV6-5 and TRBJ2-5; 9 bases are shared with TRBD1. Germline trimming cut 10 bases from V and 2 bases from J; bases unmatched to any gene: 5. CDR3 length: 13 amino acids. Germline values: CDR1 MNHEY, CDR2 SVGAGI. The CDR3 nucleotides are TGTGCCATCGGGACAGGGCGACAAGAGACCCAGTACTTC. Protein: CAIGTGRQETQYF.

The chain links TRBV10-1 to TRBJ2-7; 8 bases map to TRBD1. The V gene end was trimmed by 6 bases and the J gene end by 4 bases; junction bases not matched to a gene: 2. This CDR3 region has 12 residues. Per germline, CDR1 WNHNN and CDR2 SYGVQD (reference sequence). The CDR3 spells CASRQGEYEQYF. The CDR3 DNA reads TGCGCCAGCAGACAGGGGGAGTACGAGCAGTACTTC.

V gene TRBV7-9 combines with J gene TRBJ1-1, with D unresolved. CDR3 size: 15 residues. V shed 2 bases and J shed 4 bases, with 14 bases lying between them. Per the germline V gene, CDR1 is SEHNR and CDR2 is FQNEAQ (reference sequence). This CDR3 is CASSLRSGEGTEAFF. The CDR3 DNA follows: TGTGCCAGCAGCTTAAGGTCCGGGGAGGGCACTGAAGCTTTCTTT.

As for this clone: Because the CDR3's place on the DNA is in doubt, the DNA is left out and the CDR3 is given as listed by TCRdb. CDR3 in amino acids: CASSCISVPAASPQGANNSPLHF. V gene TRBV21-1 combines with J gene TRBJ1-6; the D call in the table, TRBD1, was not verified against the DNA. TRBV21-1 is recorded as a pseudogene. The CDR3 is 23 amino acids long, termini counted.

The V gene is TRBV5-1, the J gene TRBJ1-2; D possibly corresponds to TRBD1 (6 bases). V was shortened by 7 bases and J by 7 bases, with 14 bases between the two germline ends. The CDR3 is 12 amino acids. Germline V lookup: CDR1 SGHRS, CDR2 YFSETQ. The CDR3 region is CASQSDSLGYTF. CDR3 nucleotide sequence: TGCGCCAGCCAATCGGACAGTCTTGGCTACACCTTC.

In this sample, this clone turned up a few times. The rearrangement uses TRBV6-5 and TRBJ1-1; TRBD1 matches 10 bases. The CDR3 contains 14 residues. Losses at the gene ends were 6 bases for V and 4 bases for J; bases not matched to a gene: 5. Per germline, CDR1 MNHEY and CDR2 SVGAGI. The CDR3 nucleotides read TGTGCCAGCAGGGAGACAGGGGGCATCACTGAAGCTTTCTTT. Amino acid sequence: CASRETGGITEAFF.

The chain is built from TRBV28 and TRBJ2-3; TRBD2 agrees at 7 bases. The length of the CDR3 is 18 residues. Unmatched junction bases numbered 18, after V lost 3 bases and J lost 6 bases. Germline V gene lookup returns CDR1 MDHEN and CDR2 SYDVKM. The CDR3 bases are TGTGCCAGCAGTTTCCCCTCCCCGGCGGGAGTCAGAGGGGATACGCAGTATTTT. Its protein product is CASSFPSPAGVRGDTQYF. The full variable domain, with the rest looked up from reference TRBV28 and TRBJ2-3, is DVKVTQSSRYLVKRTGEKVFLECVQDMDHENMFWYRQDPGLGLRLIYFSYDVKMKEKGDIPEGYSVSREKKERFSLILESASTNQTSMYLCASSFPSPAGVRGDTQYFGPGTRLTVL.

This chain uses TRBV7-2 with TRBJ1-2; 7 bases agree with TRBD1. The CDR3 covers 15 residues. CDR1 and CDR2 (germline): SGHTA, FQGNSA. V shed 1 base, J shed 4 bases, and the junction held 6 bases outside the gene matches. This CDR3 reads CASSLEYRGTYGYTF. For the CDR3, the DNA is TGTGCCAGCAGCTTAGAATACAGGGGAACCTATGGCTACACCTTC.

This clone has only a few counts. This sequence joins TRBV5-1 and TRBJ1-1; 8 bases line up with TRBD1. Per germline, CDR1 SGHRS and CDR2 YFSETQ. The CDR3 has 14 residues. V was pared by 5 bases and J by 0 bases, with 3 bases of the junction left unmatched. Written as DNA, the CDR3 is TGCGCCAGCAGTGTGGACAGGGTGAACACTGAAGCTTTCTTT. Its translation is CASSVDRVNTEAFF.

J is TRBJ1-2 and V is TRBV25-1; D is possibly TRBD1 (6 bases). The CDR3 loop spans 11 amino acids. Germline loops: CDR1 MGHDK, CDR2 SYGVNS. Trimming left V 8 bases short and J 10 bases short, with 14 bases between. This CDR3 reads CASARGHNYTF. The CDR3, as DNA: TGTGCCAGCGCTCGGGGACACAACTACACCTTC.

The gene calls are TRBV5-1 and TRBJ1-2; a weak D match, TRBD1 (6 bases). CDR1 and CDR2 from the germline V gene are SGHRS and YFSETQ. The CDR3 is made up of 14 amino acids. V was trimmed by 4 bases and J by 8 bases, leaving 18 bases between them. For the CDR3, the DNA is TGCGCCAGCAGCCTACGGGACACCCCGGAGGGCTACACCTTC. It translates to CASSLRDTPEGYTF.